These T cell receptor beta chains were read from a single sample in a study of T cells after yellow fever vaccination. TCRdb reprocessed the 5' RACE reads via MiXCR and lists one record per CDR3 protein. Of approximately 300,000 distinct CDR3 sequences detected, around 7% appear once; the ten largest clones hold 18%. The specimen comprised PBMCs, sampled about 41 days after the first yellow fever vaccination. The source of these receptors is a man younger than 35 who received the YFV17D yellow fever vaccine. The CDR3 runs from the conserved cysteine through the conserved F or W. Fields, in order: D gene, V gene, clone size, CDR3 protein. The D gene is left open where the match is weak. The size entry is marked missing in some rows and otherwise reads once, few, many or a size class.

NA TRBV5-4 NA CASSPTLSGGGYTF
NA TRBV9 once CASSGRGQLNVLTF
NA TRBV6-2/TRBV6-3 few CASSYPTSLREQFF
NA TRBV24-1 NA CATSGRTGEAFF
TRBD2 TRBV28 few CASSPPQLAGVVFF
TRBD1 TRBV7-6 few CASSSGQGIFNEQYF
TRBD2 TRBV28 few CASKERGVTDTQYF
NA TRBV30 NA CAWRRGGEAGNTIYF
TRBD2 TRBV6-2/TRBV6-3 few CASSYPAGGANTGELFF
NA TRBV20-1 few CSARDPGRGNQPQHF
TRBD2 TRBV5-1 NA CASSPLAGGSYNEQFF
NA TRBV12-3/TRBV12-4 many CASSWGGGTEAFF
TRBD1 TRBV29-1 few CSAHQGAGEKLFF
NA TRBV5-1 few CASSSGSGEAFF
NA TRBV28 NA CASAGTYGSYNEQFF
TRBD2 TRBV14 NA CASSRPGLSLETQYF
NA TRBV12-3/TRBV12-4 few CASRGLLGYNEQFF